The entry below describes one T cell receptor (beta chain). The antigen is unknown. The data were obtained in a study of beta chain features in type 1 diabetes. Study results and caveats: For Type 1 diabetes patients, all four CD4+ subsets carried TCRB CDR3s that were moderately but significantly shorter. A potential influence of HLA type upon TCRB rearrangement remained unresolved herein.

Reverse transcribing all isolated RNA meant expressed TCRB transcripts were sequenced. TCRdb's table, derived via immunoSEQ multiplex PCR, lists solely in-frame clones and lacks some. Among more than 120,000 clones listed, 10% were seen once. CDR1 and CDR2 from the germline V gene are SGHNT and YYREEE (reference sequence). The CDR3 runs to 14 residues. The J segment lost 8 bases and the V segment lost 4 bases, leaving 11 bases of the junction unmatched. The J gene is TRBJ1-2, the V gene TRBV5-4; TRBD1 matches 7 bases. This clonotype was obtained from a man aged 18-30 years in good health. The sequenced material came from naive CD4+ T cells from blood. This chain's CDR3 is CASSTHYRGGGYTF. The CDR3 DNA is TGTGCCAGCAGCACTCATTACAGGGGAGGCGGCTACACCTTC.